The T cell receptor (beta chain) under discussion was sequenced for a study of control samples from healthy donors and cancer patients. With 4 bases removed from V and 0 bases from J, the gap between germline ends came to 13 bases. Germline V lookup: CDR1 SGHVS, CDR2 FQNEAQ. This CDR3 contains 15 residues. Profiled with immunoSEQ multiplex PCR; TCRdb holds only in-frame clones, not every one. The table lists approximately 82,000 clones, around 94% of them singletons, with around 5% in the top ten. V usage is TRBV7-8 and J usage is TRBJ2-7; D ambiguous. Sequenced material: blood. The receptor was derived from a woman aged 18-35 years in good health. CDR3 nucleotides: TGTGCCAGCAGCTCCAGAAGCATGGACTCCTACGAGCAGTACTTC. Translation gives CASSSRSMDSYEQYF.